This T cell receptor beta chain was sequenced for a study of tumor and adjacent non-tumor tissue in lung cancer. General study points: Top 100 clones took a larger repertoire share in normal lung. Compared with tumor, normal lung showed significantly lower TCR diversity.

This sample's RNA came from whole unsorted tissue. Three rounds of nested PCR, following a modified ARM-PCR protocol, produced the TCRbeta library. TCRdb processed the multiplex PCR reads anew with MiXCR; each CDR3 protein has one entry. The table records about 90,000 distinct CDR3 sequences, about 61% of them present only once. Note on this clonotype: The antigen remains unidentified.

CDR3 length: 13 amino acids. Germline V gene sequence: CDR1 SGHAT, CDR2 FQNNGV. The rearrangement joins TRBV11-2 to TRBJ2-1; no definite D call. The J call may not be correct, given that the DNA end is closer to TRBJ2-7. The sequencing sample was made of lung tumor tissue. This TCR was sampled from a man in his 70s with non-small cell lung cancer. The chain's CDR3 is CASKSGRYNEQYF. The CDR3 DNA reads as TGTGCCAGCAAGAGTGGCCGGTACAATGAGCAGTACTTC.